This record looks at one TCR beta chain sequence and its context. As handled by the study authors: Amplification of reference gene primers was used by the study to estimate nucleated cell counts. Only in-frame clones appear in the TCRdb table, and some are missing; sequencing was by immunoSEQ multiplex PCR. V and J calls and clone size come straight from that table; D and trimming were deduced from the DNA. Of about 420,000 clones in the sample, approximately 90% were seen once. The data were taken from a study of blood T cell repertoires in COVID-19. On the study more broadly: Collection of acute and convalescent COVID-19 samples took place in the United States, Italy and Spain. T cells, B-cell-depleted T cells, or PBMCs provided the cDNA or gDNA that served as material.

Patients in Seattle were enrolled during active infection, then followed longitudinally. The CDR3 runs to 15 residues. The germline V gene encodes CDR1 ENHRY and CDR2 SYGVKD. The ends lost 4 bases at V and 2 bases at J; junction bases unmatched: 6. The clonotype originates from a man younger than 35 with COVID-19, enrolled during active disease. The sample consisted of peripheral blood. The rearrangement joins TRBV10-3 to TRBJ2-7, with 9 bases fitting TRBD1. CDR3 sequence: CAISAGTGNPYEQYF. CDR3 in DNA: TGTGCCATCAGTGCCGGGACAGGGAATCCCTACGAGCAGTACTTC.